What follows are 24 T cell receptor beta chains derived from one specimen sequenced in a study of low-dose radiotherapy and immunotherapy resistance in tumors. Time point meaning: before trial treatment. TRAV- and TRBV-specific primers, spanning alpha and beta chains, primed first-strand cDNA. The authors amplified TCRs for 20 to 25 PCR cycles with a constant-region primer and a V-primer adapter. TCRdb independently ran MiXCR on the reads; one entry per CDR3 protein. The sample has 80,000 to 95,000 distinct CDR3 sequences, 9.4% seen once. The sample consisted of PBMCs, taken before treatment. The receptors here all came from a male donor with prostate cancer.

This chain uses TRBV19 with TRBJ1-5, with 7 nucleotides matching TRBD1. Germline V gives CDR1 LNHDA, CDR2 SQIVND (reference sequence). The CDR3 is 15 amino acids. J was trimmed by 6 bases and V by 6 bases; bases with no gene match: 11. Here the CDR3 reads CASSTLEGARQPQHF. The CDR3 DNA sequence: TGTGCCAGTAGCACCCTAGAGGGGGCGCGTCAGCCCCAGCATTTT.

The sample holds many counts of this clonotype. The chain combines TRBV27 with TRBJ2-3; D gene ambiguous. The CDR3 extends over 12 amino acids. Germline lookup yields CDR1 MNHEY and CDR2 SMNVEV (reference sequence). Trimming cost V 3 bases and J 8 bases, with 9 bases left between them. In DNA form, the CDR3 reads TGTGCCAGCAGTTTCCCCCAGGCTACGCAGTATTTT. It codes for CASSFPQATQYF.

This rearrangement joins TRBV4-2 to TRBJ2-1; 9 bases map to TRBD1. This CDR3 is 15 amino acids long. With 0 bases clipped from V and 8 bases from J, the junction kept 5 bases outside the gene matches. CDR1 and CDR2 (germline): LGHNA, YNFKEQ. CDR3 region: CASSQDGGQGDEQFF. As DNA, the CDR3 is TGTGCCAGCAGCCAAGACGGGGGACAGGGCGATGAGCAGTTCTTC.

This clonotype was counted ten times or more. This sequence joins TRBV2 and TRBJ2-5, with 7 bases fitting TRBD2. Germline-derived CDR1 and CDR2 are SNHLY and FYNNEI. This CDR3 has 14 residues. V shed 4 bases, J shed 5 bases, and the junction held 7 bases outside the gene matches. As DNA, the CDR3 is TGTGCCAGCAGTGGAAGCGGGAAGGAGGAGACCCAGTACTTC. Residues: CASSGSGKEETQYF.

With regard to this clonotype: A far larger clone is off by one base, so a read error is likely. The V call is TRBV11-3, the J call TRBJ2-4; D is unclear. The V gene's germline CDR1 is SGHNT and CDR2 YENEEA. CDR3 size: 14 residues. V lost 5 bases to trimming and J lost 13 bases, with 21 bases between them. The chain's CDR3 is CASSPQTSYNEQYF. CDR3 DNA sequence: TGTGCCAGCAGCCCCCAGACCTCCTACAATGAGCAGTACTTC. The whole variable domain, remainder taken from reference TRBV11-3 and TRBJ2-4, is EAGVVQSPRYKIIEKKQPVAFWCNPISGHNTLYWYLQNLGQGPELLIRYENEEAVDDSQLPKDRFSAERLKGVDSTLKIQPAELGDSAVYLCASSPQTSYNEQYFGAGTRLSVL.

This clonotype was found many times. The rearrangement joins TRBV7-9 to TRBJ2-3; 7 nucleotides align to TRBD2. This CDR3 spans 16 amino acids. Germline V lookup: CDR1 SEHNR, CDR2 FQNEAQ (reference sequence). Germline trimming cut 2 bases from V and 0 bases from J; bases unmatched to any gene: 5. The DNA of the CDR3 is TGTGCCAGCAGCTTATCCCTAGCGGCAAGCACAGATACGCAGTATTTT. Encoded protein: CASSLSLAASTDTQYF.

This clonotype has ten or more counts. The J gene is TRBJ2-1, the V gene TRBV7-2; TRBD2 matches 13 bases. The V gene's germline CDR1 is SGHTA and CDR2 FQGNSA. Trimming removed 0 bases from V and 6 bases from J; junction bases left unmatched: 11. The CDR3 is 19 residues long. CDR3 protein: CASSLAQWTSGRGGNEQFF. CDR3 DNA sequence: TGTGCCAGCAGCTTAGCACAGTGGACTAGCGGGAGAGGGGGCAATGAGCAGTTCTTC. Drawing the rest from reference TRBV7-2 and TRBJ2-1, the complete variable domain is GAGVSQSPSNKVTEKGKDVELRCDPISGHTALYWYRQSLGQGLEFLIYFQGNSAPDKSGLPSDRFSAERTGGSVSTLTIQRTQQEDSAVYLCASSLAQWTSGRGGNEQFFGPGTRLTVL.

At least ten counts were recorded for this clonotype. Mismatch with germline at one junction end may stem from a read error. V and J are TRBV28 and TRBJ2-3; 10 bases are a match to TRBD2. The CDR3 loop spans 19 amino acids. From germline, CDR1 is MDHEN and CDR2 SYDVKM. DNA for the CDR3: TGTGCCAGCAGTACACTCGCCCTTCTAGCGGGAGTTAGCACGGATACGCAGTATTTT. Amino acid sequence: CASSTLALLAGVSTDTQYF.

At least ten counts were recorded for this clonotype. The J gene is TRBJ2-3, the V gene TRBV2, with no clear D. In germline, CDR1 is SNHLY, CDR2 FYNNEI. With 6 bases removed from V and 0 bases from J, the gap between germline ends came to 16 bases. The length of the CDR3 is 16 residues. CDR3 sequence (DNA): TGTGCCAGCAGGACGAGAGCTGTATCTAGCACAGATACGCAGTATTTT. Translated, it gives CASRTRAVSSTDTQYF.

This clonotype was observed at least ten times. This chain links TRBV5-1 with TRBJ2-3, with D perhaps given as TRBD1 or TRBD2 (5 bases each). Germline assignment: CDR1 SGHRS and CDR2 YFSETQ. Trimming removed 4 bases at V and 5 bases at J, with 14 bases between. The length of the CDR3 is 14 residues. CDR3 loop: CASSRDGKRDTQYF. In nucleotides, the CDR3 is TGCGCCAGCAGCCGGGACGGGAAAAGAGATACGCAGTATTTT.

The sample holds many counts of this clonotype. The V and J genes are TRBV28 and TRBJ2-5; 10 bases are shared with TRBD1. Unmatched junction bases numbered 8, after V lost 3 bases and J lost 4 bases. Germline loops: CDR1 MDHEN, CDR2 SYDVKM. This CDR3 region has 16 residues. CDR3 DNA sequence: TGTGCCAGCAGTTTTACGAGACAGGGGGCTAGAGAGACCCAGTACTTC. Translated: CASSFTRQGARETQYF.

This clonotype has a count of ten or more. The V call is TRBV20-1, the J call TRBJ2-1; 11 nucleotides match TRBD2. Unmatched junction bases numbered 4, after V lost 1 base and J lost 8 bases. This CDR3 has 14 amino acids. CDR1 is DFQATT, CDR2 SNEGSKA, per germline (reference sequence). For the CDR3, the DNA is TGCAGTGCTAGAGGACTAGCGGGAACCCATGAGCAGTTCTTC. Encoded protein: CSARGLAGTHEQFF.

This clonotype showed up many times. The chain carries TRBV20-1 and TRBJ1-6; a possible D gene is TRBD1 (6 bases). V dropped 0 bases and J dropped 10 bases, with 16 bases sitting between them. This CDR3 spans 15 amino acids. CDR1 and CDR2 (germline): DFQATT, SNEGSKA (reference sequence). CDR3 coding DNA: TGCAGTGCTAGAGATCAGTTACAGGGAGGATCACCCCTCCACTTT. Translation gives CSARDQLQGGSPLHF.

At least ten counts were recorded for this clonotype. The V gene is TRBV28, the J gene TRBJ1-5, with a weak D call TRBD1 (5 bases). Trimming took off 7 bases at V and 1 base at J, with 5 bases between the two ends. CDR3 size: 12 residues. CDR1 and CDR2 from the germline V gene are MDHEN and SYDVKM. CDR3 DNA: TGTGCCAGCACAGGGAGCAATCAGCCCCAGCATTTT. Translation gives CASTGSNQPQHF.

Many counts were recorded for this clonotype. In DNA, the CDR3 is TGTGCCACCAGTGATTCGGGGACAGGGGGCGTTGAGCAGTTCTTC. Residues: CATSDSGTGGVEQFF. The rearrangement links TRBV24-1 to TRBJ2-1, with 12 bases aligning to TRBD1. This CDR3 spans 15 amino acids. The V gene end was trimmed by 2 bases and the J gene end by 9 bases; junction bases not matched to a gene: 4. Germline CDR1 KGHDR, CDR2 SFDVKD.

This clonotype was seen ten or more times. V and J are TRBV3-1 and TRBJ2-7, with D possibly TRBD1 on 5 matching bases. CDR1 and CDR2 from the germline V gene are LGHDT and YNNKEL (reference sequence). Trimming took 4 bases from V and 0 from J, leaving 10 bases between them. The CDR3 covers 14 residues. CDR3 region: CASSRQGFSYEQYF. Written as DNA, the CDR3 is TGTGCCAGCAGCCGCCAGGGATTCTCCTACGAGCAGTACTTC.

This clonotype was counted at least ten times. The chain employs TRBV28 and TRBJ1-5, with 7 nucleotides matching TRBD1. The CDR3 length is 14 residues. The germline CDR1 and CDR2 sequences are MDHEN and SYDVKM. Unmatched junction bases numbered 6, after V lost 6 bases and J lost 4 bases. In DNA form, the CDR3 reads TGTGCCAGCAGCCTAGACAGGGCGAATCAGCCCCAGCATTTT. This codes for CASSLDRANQPQHF.

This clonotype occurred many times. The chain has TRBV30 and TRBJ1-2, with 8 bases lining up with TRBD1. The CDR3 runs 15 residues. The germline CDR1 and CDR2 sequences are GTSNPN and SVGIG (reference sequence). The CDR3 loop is CVGPGTGIANYGYTF. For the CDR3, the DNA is TGTGTCGGGCCCGGGACAGGAATCGCTAACTATGGCTACACCTTC.

CDR3 loop: CASSHAGNEQYF. The CDR3 DNA follows: TGTGCCAGCAGTCACGCGGGTAACGAGCAGTACTTC. The V and J genes are TRBV3-1 and TRBJ2-7; a weak D match, TRBD2 (5 bases). V was shortened by 6 bases and J by 5 bases, with 11 bases between the two germline ends. The CDR3 covers 12 residues. The germline V gene encodes CDR1 LGHDT and CDR2 YNNKEL (reference sequence).

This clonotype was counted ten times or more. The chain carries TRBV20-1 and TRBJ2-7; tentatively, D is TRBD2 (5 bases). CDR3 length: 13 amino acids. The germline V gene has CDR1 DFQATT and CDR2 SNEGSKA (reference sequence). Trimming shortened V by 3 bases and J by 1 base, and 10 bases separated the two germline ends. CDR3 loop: CSARETTSYEQYF. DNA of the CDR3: TGCAGTGCTAGGGAGACTACTTCCTACGAGCAGTACTTC.

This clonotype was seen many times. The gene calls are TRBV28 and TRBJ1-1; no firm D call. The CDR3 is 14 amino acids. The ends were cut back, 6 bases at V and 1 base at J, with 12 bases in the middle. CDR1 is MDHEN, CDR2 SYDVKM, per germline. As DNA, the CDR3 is TGTGCCAGCAGCATCGGACTTGAGAACACTGAAGCTTTCTTT. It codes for CASSIGLENTEAFF.

The CDR3 bases are TGTGCCAGCAGACTTGGACAGGGGCCAAACAATGAGCAGTTCTTC. Its translation: CASRLGQGPNNEQFF. The genes are TRBV6-2 or TRBV6-3 and TRBJ2-1; 9 positions agree with TRBD1. Germline loops: CDR1 MNHEY, CDR2 SVGEGT. Germline trimming cut 6 bases from V and 5 bases from J; bases unmatched to any gene: 8. The CDR3 is made up of 15 amino acids.

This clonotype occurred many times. CDR3 amino acids: CASSPSRDTQYF. CDR3 nucleotide sequence: TGTGCCAGCTCACCCTCGAGGGATACGCAGTATTTT. The chain carries TRBV18 and TRBJ2-3; D is unclear. Per germline, CDR1 KGHSH and CDR2 LQKENI. Trimming removed 3 bases from V and 6 bases from J, with 7 bases in between. CDR3 length equals 12 residues.

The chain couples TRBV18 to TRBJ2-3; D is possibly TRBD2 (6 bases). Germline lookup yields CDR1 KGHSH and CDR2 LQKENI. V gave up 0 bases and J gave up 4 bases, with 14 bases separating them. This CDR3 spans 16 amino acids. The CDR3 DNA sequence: TGTGCCAGCTCACCACCACGGGGGACGGGCGCAGATACGCAGTATTTT. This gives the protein CASSPPRGTGADTQYF.